Listed here is a single TCR beta chain. In the source study's methods: Amplification with reference gene primers provided the estimates of nucleated cell counts. Assay: immunoSEQ multiplex PCR; the TCRdb copy retains only in-frame clones and omits some. V, J and clone size are those of that table, while D and trimming were read from the DNA. The table has 230,000 or so clones, 89% seen once. The sample is drawn from a study of blood T cell repertoires in COVID-19. About the study: Sample material is recorded as cDNA or gDNA derived from T cells, B-cell-depleted T cells, or PBMCs.

This clonotype was sampled from a woman between 35 and 50 years old who had recovered from COVID-19. The sample was peripheral blood.

As DNA, the CDR3 is TGTGCCAGCAGCTTAGGATCCTCCGGGACAGGGATGGGAAATGAGCAGTTCTTC. Its translation is CASSLGSSGTGMGNEQFF. The chain employs TRBV7-3 and TRBJ2-1, with TRBD1 identical over 9 bases. V lost 2 bases and J lost 7; bases outside the gene matches: 15. CDR3 length equals 18 residues. The germline gives CDR1 SGHTA, CDR2 FQGTGA.